Included here is one T cell receptor beta chain sequence, with context. This entry belongs to a study of identical twins' blood T cells. CDR3 length: 11 residues. Deletions cut 7 bases from V and 7 bases from J, with 13 bases between. The V gene's germline CDR1 is GTSNPN and CDR2 SVGIG (reference sequence). TCRdb called the 5' RACE reads again in MiXCR, with one record for every CDR3 protein. Of hundreds of thousands of distinct CDR3 sequences in the sample, roughly 27% were seen once. Sequencing was done on a sample of PBMCs. The receptor was derived from a woman aged 18-49 years in good health. This chain links TRBV30 with TRBJ1-2, with D possibly TRBD1 on 5 matching bases. CDR3 sequence reads: CALTPGTGYTF. The DNA of the CDR3 is TGTGCCTTAACCCCCGGGACTGGCTACACCTTC.